This TCR beta chain was documented in a study of blood T cell repertoires in COVID-19. Study information: COVID-19 samples collected from the United States, Italy and Spain covered acute and convalescent phases.

Seattle patients were enrolled during active infection and followed longitudinally. How the authors handled the data: Amplification of reference gene primers was used by the study to estimate nucleated cell counts. TCRdb's table, derived via immunoSEQ multiplex PCR, lists solely in-frame clones and lacks some. The V and J calls and the clone size are those of that table, but D and trimming were determined from the DNA. Here the sample spans about 180,000 clones, about 85% being singletons. With V trimmed by 5 bases and J by 0 bases, 3 bases remained unmatched. The CDR3 spans 14 residues. Germline values: CDR1 SGHTA, CDR2 FQGNSA.

Sequencing input: peripheral blood. This chain joins TRBV7-2 and TRBJ1-1; 7 bases match TRBD1. The sequence came from a man older than 75 with COVID-19, enrolled during active disease. The CDR3 sequence is CASSIDRVNTEAFF. The CDR3 nucleotides read TGTGCCAGCAGCATCGACAGGGTGAACACTGAAGCTTTCTTT. The full variable domain, its missing parts supplied by reference TRBV7-2 and TRBJ1-1, is GAGVSQSPSNKVTEKGKDVELRCDPISGHTALYWYRQSLGQGLEFLIYFQGNSAPDKSGLPSDRFSAERTGGSVSTLTIQRTQQEDSAVYLCASSIDRVNTEAFFGQGTRLTVV.